This entry features one TCR beta chain sequence. V shed 6 bases, J shed 1 base, and the junction held 3 bases outside the gene matches. This CDR3 contains 13 residues. Per germline, CDR1 MNHEY and CDR2 SVGAGI. Profiling relied on immunoSEQ multiplex PCR, and the TCRdb table lists in-frame clones only, not all of them. The sample lists 200,000 to 250,000 clones, about 85% occurring once. The data originate from a study of blood T cell repertoires in COVID-19. The chain employs TRBV6-5 and TRBJ2-7; 7 positions agree with TRBD1. Material for sequencing was peripheral blood. The sequence was collected from a man in his forties or fifties who had recovered from COVID-19. The CDR3 sequence is CASRSTGSYEQYF. CDR3 sequence (DNA): TGTGCCAGCAGATCGACAGGGTCCTACGAGCAGTACTTC.